This T cell receptor (beta chain) was identified in a study of T-cell memory formation after mild COVID-19. This CDR3 is built from 13 residues. V lost 3 bases and J 4 bases, leaving 9 bases between the germline ends. Germline values: CDR1 SEHNR, CDR2 FQNEAQ (reference sequence). TCRdb re-called the 5' RACE reads with MiXCR, one entry per CDR3 protein. The data show under 550,000 distinct CDR3 sequences, 15% to 20% seen once. The specimen was PBMCs or a T cell subset sorted from them (not recorded which). The clonotype was recovered from a man between 18 and 29 years old who had mild COVID-19 (a few samples of this study predate the infection). Cell type and time point are not known. This sequence joins TRBV7-9 and TRBJ1-1; D not resolved. CDR3 loop: CASSLRGVTEAFF. The CDR3 nucleotides are TGTGCCAGCAGCTTGCGCGGGGTCACTGAAGCTTTCTTT.